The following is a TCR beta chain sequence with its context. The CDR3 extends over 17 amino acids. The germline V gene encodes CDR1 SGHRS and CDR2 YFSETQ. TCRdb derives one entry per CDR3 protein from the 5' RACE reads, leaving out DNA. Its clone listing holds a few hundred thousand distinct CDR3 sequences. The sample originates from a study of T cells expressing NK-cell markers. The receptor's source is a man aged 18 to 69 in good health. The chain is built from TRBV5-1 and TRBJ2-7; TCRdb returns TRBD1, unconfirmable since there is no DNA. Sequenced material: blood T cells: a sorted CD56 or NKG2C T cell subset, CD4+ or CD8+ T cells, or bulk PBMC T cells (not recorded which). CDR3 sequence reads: CASSSRPRDGNEYEQYF. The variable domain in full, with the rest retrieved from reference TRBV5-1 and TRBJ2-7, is KAGVTQTPRYLIKTRGQQVTLSCSPISGHRSVSWYQQTPGQGLQFLFEYFSETQRNKGNFPGRFSGRQFSNSRSEMNVSTLELGDSALYLCASSSRPRDGNEYEQYFGPGTRLTVT.